This TCR beta chain was sequenced during a study of shared clonotypes between healthy human individuals. Across the whole study: CD8 memory received one plate per donor, CD8 naive two, CD4 memory three and CD4 naive three.

Germline V gene data show CDR1 as GTSNPN and CDR2 as SVGIG (reference sequence). This CDR3 comprises 13 residues. V was cut by 3 bases and J by 2 bases, with 10 bases left in between. This clone was detected only a few times. Distinct nucleotide sequences in the sample also encode this CDR3. Replicate PCRs run on sorted subsets employed 150 to 250 ng DNA, some 33,000 T cell genomes. In the authors' workflow: Filtering differed for immunoSEQ, which gave only junction sequences without quality scores. Measured with immunoSEQ multiplex PCR; TCRdb has only the in-frame clones, and not every one. V, J and clone size reflect that table, while D and trimming were determined from the DNA. This sample has millions of clones, with 90% to 95% found just once. Each donor was a Caucasian adult residing in Nashville, Tennessee.

The receptor comes from a man younger than 35 in good health. Some clones in this sample may be carry-over from other donors' samples. Material for sequencing was naive CD4+ T cells from PBMCs. The subset here: CD45RA+ positively selected. The chain joins TRBV30 to TRBJ1-1; tentative D call: TRBD1 (6 bases). CDR3: CAWREQGNTEAFF. In nucleotides, the CDR3 is TGTGCCTGGAGGGAACAGGGTAACACTGAAGCTTTCTTT.